The clone carrying this TCR beta chain is medium-sized (0.01 to 0.1%). The data were obtained in a study of tumor-infiltrating lymphocytes in oesophageal squamous cell carcinoma. Trimming took off 6 bases at V and 4 bases at J, with 7 bases between the two ends. Germline V gene lookup returns CDR1 MNHNS and CDR2 SASEGT. This CDR3 has 12 amino acids. TCRdb passed the PCR reads through MiXCR, listing each CDR3 protein once. The table has roughly 6,300 distinct CDR3 sequences, about 16% seen once; the top ten hold roughly 25%. V is TRBV6-1 and J is TRBJ2-1; D gene unclear. The TCR originated in a male donor with esophageal squamous cell carcinoma. Source material: normal esophageal tissue next to the tumor. CDR3 protein: CASSSEYNEQFF. The CDR3 DNA sequence: TGTGCCAGCAGCTCAGAGTACAATGAGCAGTTCTTC.